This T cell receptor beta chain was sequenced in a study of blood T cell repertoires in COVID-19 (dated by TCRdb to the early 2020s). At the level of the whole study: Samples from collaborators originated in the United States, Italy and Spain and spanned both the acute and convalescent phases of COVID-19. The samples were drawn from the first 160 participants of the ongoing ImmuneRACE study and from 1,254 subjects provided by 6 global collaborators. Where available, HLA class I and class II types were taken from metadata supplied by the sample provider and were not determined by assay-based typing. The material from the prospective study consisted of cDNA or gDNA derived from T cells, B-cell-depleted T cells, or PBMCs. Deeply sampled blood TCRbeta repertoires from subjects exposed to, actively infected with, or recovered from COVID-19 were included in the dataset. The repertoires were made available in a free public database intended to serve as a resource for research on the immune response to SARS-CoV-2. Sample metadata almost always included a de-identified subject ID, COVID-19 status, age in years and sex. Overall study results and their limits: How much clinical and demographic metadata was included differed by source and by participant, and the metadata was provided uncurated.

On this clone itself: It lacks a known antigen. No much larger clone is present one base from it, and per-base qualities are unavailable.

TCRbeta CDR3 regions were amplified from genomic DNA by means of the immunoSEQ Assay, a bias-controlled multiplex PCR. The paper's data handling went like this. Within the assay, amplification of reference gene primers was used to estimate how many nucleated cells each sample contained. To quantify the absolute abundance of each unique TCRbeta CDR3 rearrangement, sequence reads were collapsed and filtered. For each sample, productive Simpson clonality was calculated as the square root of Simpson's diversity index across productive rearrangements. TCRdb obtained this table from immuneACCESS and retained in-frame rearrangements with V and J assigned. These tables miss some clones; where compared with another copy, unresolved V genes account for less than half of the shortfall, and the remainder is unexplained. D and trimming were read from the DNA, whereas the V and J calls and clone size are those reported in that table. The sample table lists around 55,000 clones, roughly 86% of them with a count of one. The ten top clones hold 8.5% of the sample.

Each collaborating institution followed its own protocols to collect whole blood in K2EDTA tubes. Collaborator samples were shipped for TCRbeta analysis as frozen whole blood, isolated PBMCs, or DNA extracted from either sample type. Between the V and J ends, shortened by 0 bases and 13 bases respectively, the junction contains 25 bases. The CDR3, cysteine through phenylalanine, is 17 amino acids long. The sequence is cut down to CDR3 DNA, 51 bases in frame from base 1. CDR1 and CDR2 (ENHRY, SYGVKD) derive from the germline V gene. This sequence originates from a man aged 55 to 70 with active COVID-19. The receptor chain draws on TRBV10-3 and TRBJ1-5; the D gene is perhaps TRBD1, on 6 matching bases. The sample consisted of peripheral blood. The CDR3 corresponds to CAISESRIRDKGLGQHF. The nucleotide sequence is TGTGCCATCAGTGAGTCTAGGATTAGGGACAAGGGTCTAGGTCAGCATTTT.